Listed below are T cell receptor beta chains from one sample, sequenced in a study of T cell responses to AZD1222 COVID-19 vaccine. This table comes from immunoSEQ multiplex PCR, and its TCRdb copy is limited to in-frame clones, with some not included. The sample carries over 100,000 clones, approximately 90% recorded once. The material sequenced was peripheral blood, taken on day 0 of AZD1222 vaccination. These receptors originate from an adult in good health. CDR3s include the opening cysteine and the closing phenylalanine or tryptophan. D genes are given only for firm matches. Part of the rows lack a size; the others show once, few, many or a class for expanded clones.

D: TRBD1; J: TRBJ1-3; V: TRBV3-1/TRBV3-2; length: 15; size: -; CDR3: CASSQDRGFGNTIYF; DNA: TGTGCCAGCAGTCAAGACAGGGGCTTTGGAAACACCATATATTTT
D: TRBD1; J: TRBJ1-1; V: TRBV7-3; length: 13; size: -; CDR3: CASSFDRGTEAFF; DNA: TGTGCCAGCAGCTTTGACAGGGGGACTGAAGCTTTCTTT
D: -; J: TRBJ1-2; V: TRBV5-4; length: 16; size: -; CDR3: CASSWGWRESSSGYTF; DNA: TGTGCCAGCAGCTGGGGGTGGAGGGAGAGCTCCAGTGGCTACACCTTC
D: -; J: TRBJ2-7; V: TRBV29-1; length: 13; size: -; CDR3: CSVKTGSAYEQYF; DNA: TGCAGCGTTAAAACGGGCAGCGCCTACGAGCAGTACTTC
D: -; J: TRBJ1-3; V: TRBV14; length: 16; size: -; CDR3: CASSLPRQDSGNTIYF; DNA: TGTGCCAGCAGCCTTCCAAGACAGGACTCTGGAAACACCATATATTTT
D: -; J: TRBJ2-7; V: TRBV15; length: 15; size: -; CDR3: CATGPQQWDSHEQYF; DNA: TGTGCCACCGGCCCCCAACAATGGGACTCCCACGAGCAGTACTTC
D: -; J: TRBJ2-7; V: TRBV2; length: 14; size: -; CDR3: CASTQGGGSYEQYF; DNA: TGTGCCAGCACCCAAGGAGGAGGATCGTACGAGCAGTACTTC
D: -; J: TRBJ1-1; V: TRBV5-1; length: 15; size: -; CDR3: CASSLTGHENTEAFF; DNA: TGCGCCAGCAGCTTGACTGGTCACGAGAACACTGAAGCTTTCTTT
D: TRBD2; J: TRBJ2-7; V: TRBV12-3/TRBV12-4; length: 13; size: -; CDR3: CASTASGSYEQYF; DNA: TGTGCCAGCACCGCTAGCGGGAGCTACGAGCAGTACTTC
D: -; J: TRBJ2-1; V: TRBV18; length: 16; size: -; CDR3: CASSPPARATYNEQFF; DNA: TGTGCCAGCTCACCACCGGCGAGGGCGACCTACAATGAGCAGTTCTTC
D: TRBD1; J: TRBJ1-2; V: TRBV18; length: 16; size: -; CDR3: CASSPLGQVEDYGYTF; DNA: TGTGCCAGCTCACCACTTGGACAGGTCGAGGACTATGGCTACACCTTC
D: TRBD1; J: TRBJ1-2; V: TRBV28; length: 14; size: few; CDR3: CASSPGGSLDGYTF; DNA: TGTGCCAGCAGTCCAGGGGGGTCTTTAGATGGCTACACCTTC
D: -; J: TRBJ2-2; V: TRBV18; length: 12; size: -; CDR3: CASSPGTGELFF; DNA: TGTGCCAGCTCACCAGGGACCGGGGAGCTGTTTTTT
D: TRBD1; J: TRBJ1-1; V: TRBV5-6; length: 14; size: once; CDR3: CASSLTGGITEAFF; DNA: TGTGCCAGCAGCTTGACAGGGGGCATCACTGAAGCTTTCTTT
D: -; J: TRBJ1-2; V: TRBV6-6; length: 15; size: -; CDR3: CASSSGQWTMGGYTF; DNA: TGTGCCAGCAGTTCCGGACAGTGGACGATGGGGGGCTACACCTTC
D: -; J: TRBJ2-6; V: TRBV4-1; length: 18; size: -; CDR3: CASSQGGQTLSGANVLTF; DNA: TGCGCCAGCAGCCAAGGCGGACAGACGCTCTCTGGGGCCAACGTCCTGACTTTC
D: -; J: TRBJ1-2; V: TRBV20-1; length: 11; size: -; CDR3: CSARVPYGYTF; DNA: TGCAGTGCTAGAGTACCCTATGGCTACACCTTC
D: -; J: TRBJ2-7; V: TRBV11-1; length: 16; size: -; CDR3: CASSLKQGDFTYEQYF; DNA: TGTGCCAGCAGCTTAAAACAGGGAGATTTTACCTACGAGCAGTACTTC
D: TRBD2; J: TRBJ2-2; V: TRBV19; length: 14; size: -; CDR3: CASSTWTRSGELFF; DNA: TGTGCCAGTAGTACCTGGACTAGGTCCGGGGAGCTGTTTTTT
D: -; J: TRBJ1-5; V: TRBV7-9; length: 14; size: -; CDR3: CASSFDDSNQPQHF; DNA: TGTGCCAGCAGCTTCGACGATAGCAATCAGCCCCAGCATTTT
D: TRBD2; J: TRBJ2-3; V: TRBV5-1; length: 16; size: -; CDR3: CASSLAASGSADTQYF; DNA: TGCGCCAGCAGCTTGGCCGCTAGCGGCTCCGCAGATACGCAGTATTTT
D: TRBD1; J: TRBJ1-1; V: TRBV30; length: 15; size: -; CDR3: CAWSPPTGMNTEAFF; DNA: TGTGCCTGGAGTCCCCCGACAGGGATGAACACTGAAGCTTTCTTT
D: -; J: TRBJ2-5; V: TRBV4-3; length: 13; size: -; CDR3: CASSPPGQETQYF; DNA: TGCGCCAGCAGCCCTCCCGGGCAAGAGACCCAGTACTTC
D: TRBD2; J: TRBJ2-3; V: TRBV10-2; length: 15; size: -; CDR3: CASRWSGTSTDTQYF; DNA: TGCGCCAGCAGATGGAGCGGGACTAGCACAGATACGCAGTATTTT
D: -; J: TRBJ1-2; V: TRBV2; length: 14; size: few; CDR3: CASSPYPANYGYTF; DNA: TGTGCCAGCAGTCCTTACCCAGCGAACTATGGCTACACCTTC
D: -; J: TRBJ2-1; V: TRBV6-5; length: 13; size: -; CDR3: CASSPGAPNEQFF; DNA: TGTGCCAGCAGTCCGGGAGCCCCCAATGAGCAGTTCTTC
D: -; J: TRBJ1-1; V: TRBV14; length: 13; size: -; CDR3: CASSQFMGGEAFF; DNA: TGTGCCAGCAGCCAATTTATGGGGGGTGAAGCTTTCTTT